The clone carrying this TCR beta chain has at least ten counts. The sample originates from a study of neurological immune-mediated disorders. Synthesis of cDNA was accomplished via 5'RACE employing 10-nucleotide random UMIs. TCRdb passed the 5' RACE reads through MiXCR, listing each CDR3 protein once. The sample lists under 75,000 distinct CDR3 sequences, more than 3% occurring once. This TCR was recovered from a woman aged 45-60 years with multiple sclerosis. Sequencing used PBMCs.

The CDR3 is CASSQGASSYNEQFF. The CDR3 DNA is TGCGCCAGCAGCCAAGGGGCTAGCTCCTACAATGAGCAGTTCTTC. The V and J genes are TRBV4-3 and TRBJ2-1; D remains unclear. Trimming pared 1 base from V and 0 bases from J, leaving 7 bases between. Germline CDR1 and CDR2: LGHNA and YSLEER. CDR3 length: 15 amino acids.